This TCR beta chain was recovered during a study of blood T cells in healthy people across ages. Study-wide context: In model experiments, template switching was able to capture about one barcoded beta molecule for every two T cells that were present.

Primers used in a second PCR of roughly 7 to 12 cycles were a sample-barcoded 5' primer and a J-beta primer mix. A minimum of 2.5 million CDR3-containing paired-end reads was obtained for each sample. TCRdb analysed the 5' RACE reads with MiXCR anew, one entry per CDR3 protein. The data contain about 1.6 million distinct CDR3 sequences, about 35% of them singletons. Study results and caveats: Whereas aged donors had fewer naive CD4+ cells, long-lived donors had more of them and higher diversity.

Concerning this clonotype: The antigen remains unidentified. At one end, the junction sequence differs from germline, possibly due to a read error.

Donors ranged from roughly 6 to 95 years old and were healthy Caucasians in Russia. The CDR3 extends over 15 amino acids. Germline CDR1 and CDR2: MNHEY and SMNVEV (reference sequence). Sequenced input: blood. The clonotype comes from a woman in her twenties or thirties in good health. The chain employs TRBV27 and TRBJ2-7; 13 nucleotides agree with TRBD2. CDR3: CVSRIGTSGIYEQYF. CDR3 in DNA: TGTGTCAGCCGCATCGGGACTAGCGGGATCTACGAGCAGTACTTC.